This T cell receptor (beta chain) came from a study of shared clonotypes between healthy human individuals. About the research overall: Each donor had three CD4 naive, three CD4 memory, two CD8 naive and one CD8 memory plate. General study results and limits: Large depth notwithstanding, sorted-subset sequencing proved incomplete by rarefaction.

Data came from immunoSEQ multiplex PCR; TCRdb stores just in-frame clones and leaves some out. This sample carries 300,000 to 400,000 clones, less than 85% of them seen once, and the ten largest clones take 10%. A word on this clone: Its antigen is not identified.

Sequencing used memory CD4+ T cells sorted from blood. As to subset: CD45RA-negative fraction. The origin of this receptor is a man aged 25-45 years in good health.

This CDR3 is CASSSGAGLYTGELFF. CDR3 DNA sequence: TGTGCCAGCAGCTCAGGAGCAGGGCTGTACACCGGGGAGCTGTTTTTT. The chain links TRBV7-6 to TRBJ2-2; the D gene is possibly TRBD1 (5 bases). Germline values: CDR1 SGHVS, CDR2 FNYEAQ. CDR3 length: 16 amino acids. The V and J ends lost 4 bases and 3 bases respectively, with 15 bases between them.